One and the same sample provided the 9 T cell receptor beta chains below, sequenced in a study of T cells expressing NK-cell markers (TCRdb year 2020). The library was made by 5' RACE. For sequencing, an Illumina HiSeq 2000 was employed. One entry per CDR3 protein sequence results from the TCRdb reprocessing of the reads, with DNA left out. The sample table holds about 430,000 distinct CDR3 sequences. In total, the top ten clones hold around 1.4% of the sample. The sequenced material came from blood T cells: a sorted CD56 or NKG2C T cell subset, CD4+ or CD8+ T cells, or bulk PBMC T cells (not recorded which). The receptors here all came from a woman aged 50 to 60 in good health. Donor details come from another sample of the same person, matched by shared clones.

The V call is TRBV4-2, the J call TRBJ2-3; TCRdb lists TRBD2, though no DNA is available to test this call. The germline CDR1 and CDR2 sequences are LGHNA and YNFKEQ. The CDR3 is 16 residues long. The CDR3 reads CASSQAAGLSTDTQYF.

The chain recombines TRBV2 with TRBJ2-5. CDR3 length equals 13 residues. Germline CDR1 and CDR2: SNHLY and FYNNEI. CDR3 protein: CASSALQLETQYF.

The V and J genes are TRBV25-1 and TRBJ1-2. Germline V CDR1 and CDR2: MGHDK, SYGVNS. The CDR3 sequence is 12 residues long. The CDR3 sequence is CASSEGNYGYTF.

This chain joins TRBV12-3 or TRBV12-4 and TRBJ1-2; TCRdb lists TRBD1, though no DNA is available to test this call. This CDR3 has 15 residues. The CDR3 spells CASSPAGVGGYGYTF.

CDR3 amino acids: CASSERVRGYTF. The V gene is TRBV25-1, the J gene TRBJ1-2; TCRdb's D gene call, TRBD1, goes unchecked for lack of DNA. CDR1 is MGHDK, CDR2 SYGVNS, per germline. The CDR3 is 12 residues long.

V gene TRBV15 combines with J gene TRBJ1-3. CDR1 and CDR2 (germline): LNHNV, YYDKDF (reference sequence). The CDR3 sequence is 16 residues long. This CDR3 is CATSRDQSLSGNTIYF.

V usage is TRBV20-1 and J usage is TRBJ1-1; TCRdb gives TRBD1 as the D gene, but with no DNA this cannot be confirmed. CDR1 is DFQATT, CDR2 SNEGSKA, per germline (reference sequence). This CDR3 spans 14 amino acids. The CDR3 is CSAREQGLGTEAFF.

The chain uses TRBV9 and TRBJ1-1. The germline CDR1 and CDR2 sequences are SGDLS and YYNGEE. This CDR3 has 16 residues. CDR3: CASSVGTARMNTEAFF.

The chain couples TRBV6-5 to TRBJ1-6; lacking DNA, the TRBD1 call made by TCRdb goes unchecked. Germline lookup yields CDR1 MNHEY and CDR2 SVGAGI. The CDR3 consists of 14 residues. The CDR3 is CASSFDRGSSPLHF.